What follows describes a single T cell receptor (beta chain). As yet, its antigen is unknown. The data derive from a study of T cell responses to AZD1222 COVID-19 vaccine. Study observations and caveats: There were mostly white British donors and more females than males, and clonal diversity was possibly underestimated.

Only in-frame clones appear in the TCRdb table, and some are missing; sequencing was by immunoSEQ multiplex PCR. The sample includes under 150,000 clones, roughly 88% of them seen just once. Germline lookup yields CDR1 MNHEY and CDR2 SVGAGI. The CDR3 extends over 14 amino acids. The junction had 4 bases not matched to a gene; V was cut back by 2 bases and J by 9 bases. The sequence derives from an adult in good health. Sequencing used peripheral blood, obtained on day 0 of AZD1222 vaccination. This chain links TRBV6-5 with TRBJ1-6; TRBD1 agrees at 7 bases. The CDR3 spells CASSYERGPSPLHF. DNA of the CDR3: TGTGCCAGCAGTTACGAAAGGGGGCCTTCACCCCTCCACTTT.